The 15 T cell receptor beta chains below all came from one sample that was sequenced in a study of blood T cell repertoires in COVID-19. Using immunoSEQ multiplex PCR, the repertoire was profiled, and TCRdb retains in-frame clones only, with some absent. This repertoire shows roughly 100,000 clones, roughly 81% found once; its top ten account for more than 9%. Input material: peripheral blood. The source is a man aged 35 to 55 with active or convalescent COVID-19.

Ten or more counts support this clone. The gene calls are TRBV14 and TRBJ2-3; TRBD2 might be the D (6 bases). Trimming shortened V by 6 bases and J by 3 bases, and 16 bases separated the two germline ends. Germline values: CDR1 SGHDN, CDR2 FVKESK. CDR3 length: 15 amino acids. The CDR3 DNA is TGTGCCAGCAGTTTGGGACTTCCCTTAACAGATACGCAGTATTTT. Its translation is CASSLGLPLTDTQYF.

A single count supports this clone. The chain couples TRBV25-1 to TRBJ2-5; 9 bases line up with TRBD2. This CDR3 comprises 16 residues. CDR1 is MGHDK, CDR2 SYGVNS, per germline. Unmatched junction bases numbered 9, after V lost 3 bases and J lost 4 bases. CDR3 DNA: TGTGCCAGCAGTGACTTAGGCGGGGGGGCCTCAGAGACCCAGTACTTC. Residues: CASSDLGGGASETQYF.

The chain employs TRBV5-6 and TRBJ1-1; D unclear. Trimming stripped 3 bases from V and 6 bases from J, with 12 bases between. Germline V gene data show CDR1 as SGHDT and CDR2 as YYEEEE. The CDR3 totals 13 residues. DNA of the CDR3: TGTGCCAGCAGCTCCCAATTGAGGGCTGAAGCTTTCTTT. Translating it yields CASSSQLRAEAFF.

The chain employs TRBV7-8 and TRBJ2-1, with 8 bases that match TRBD2. The germline V gene encodes CDR1 SGHVS and CDR2 FQNEAQ. There are 15 residues in the CDR3. Trimming took 5 bases from V and 1 from J; bases not matched to a gene: 4. CDR3 in amino acids: CASSLLAGSYNEQFF. Written as DNA, the CDR3 is TGTGCCAGCAGCCTGCTAGCGGGTTCCTACAATGAGCAGTTCTTC.

The chain uses TRBV3-1 (or the pseudogene TRBV3-2) and TRBJ2-1; D is perhaps TRBD1 (6 bases). The CDR3 extends over 15 amino acids. V was pared by 3 bases and J by 0 bases, with 9 bases between. Germline values: CDR1 LGHDT, CDR2 YNNKEL (reference sequence). This CDR3 is CASSQGASSYNEQFF. For the CDR3, the DNA is TGTGCCAGCAGCCAGGGGGCGAGCTCCTACAATGAGCAGTTCTTC.

The chain links TRBV30 to TRBJ1-2, with 9 bases matching TRBD1. This CDR3 comprises 13 residues. The germline CDR1 and CDR2 sequences are GTSNPN and SVGIG (reference sequence). Trimming cost V 4 bases and J 5 bases; bases outside gene matches: 5. The CDR3 sequence: CAWTADRGYGYTF. Written as DNA, the CDR3 is TGTGCCTGGACGGCCGACAGGGGGTATGGCTACACCTTC.

The V call is TRBV9, the J call TRBJ2-2, with 14 bases that match TRBD2. This CDR3 has 17 residues. V shed 4 bases and J 3 bases; nucleotides not matched to a gene: 5. The V gene's germline CDR1 is SGDLS and CDR2 YYNGEE. The CDR3, as DNA: TGTGCCAGCAGCCCCCCGGGACTAGCGGGAGACACCGGGGAGCTGTTTTTT. Translation: CASSPPGLAGDTGELFF.

This chain connects TRBV3-1 (or the pseudogene TRBV3-2) to TRBJ2-7; 9 nucleotides line up with TRBD1. Trimming removed 3 bases from V and 6 bases from J; junction bases left unmatched: 12. This CDR3 region has 16 residues. The germline V gene encodes CDR1 LGHDT and CDR2 YNNKEL (reference sequence). The CDR3 here is CASSQGTGGVRGEQYF. The CDR3 region has the DNA TGTGCCAGCAGCCAGGGCACAGGGGGCGTTCGTGGCGAGCAGTACTTC.

This clone was detected only once. The V and J genes are TRBV5-1 and TRBJ2-5, with TRBD2 identical over 9 bases. Germline V lookup: CDR1 SGHRS, CDR2 YFSETQ. The ends lost 0 bases at V and 2 bases at J; junction bases unmatched: 5. The length of the CDR3 is 16 residues. CDR3 bases: TGCGCCAGCAGCTTGGGTAGAAGCGGGGGGCAAGAGACCCAGTACTTC. The encoded protein is CASSLGRSGGQETQYF.

V usage is TRBV28 and J usage is TRBJ1-2; D may be TRBD1 (6 bases). Trimming left V 5 bases short and J 14 bases short, with 15 bases between. The CDR3 is made up of 11 amino acids. Germline-derived CDR1 and CDR2 are MDHEN and SYDVKM. CDR3 sequence: CASSPRQVPTF. The CDR3 nucleotides are TGTGCCAGCAGTCCGCGACAGGTTCCAACCTTC.

In this sample, this clone turned up once. The chain carries TRBV9 and TRBJ1-2; D call uncertain. The V gene lost 0 bases and the J gene lost 0 bases, with 6 bases spanning the gap. The CDR3 totals 14 residues. Looked up from germline, CDR1 is SGDLS and CDR2 is YYNGEE. CDR3 region: CASSVGTSNYGYTF. The CDR3 DNA reads as TGTGCCAGCAGCGTAGGCACATCTAACTATGGCTACACCTTC.

This clone was counted a single time. This rearrangement joins TRBV5-5 to TRBJ2-1; 14 bases align to TRBD2. Trimming took 5 bases from V and 12 from J; bases not matched to a gene: 25. This CDR3 region has 20 residues. Per germline, CDR1 SGHKS and CDR2 YYEKEE (reference sequence). The CDR3 region has the DNA TGTGCCAGCAGTCGGGGACTAGCGGGGGTTACAATGAGCAGTCACGTTGGGCAGTTCTTC. It specifies CASSRGLAGVTMSSHVGQFF.

This chain joins TRBV28 and TRBJ2-7, with D possibly being TRBD2 (6 bases). CDR1 and CDR2 from the germline V gene are MDHEN and SYDVKM. This CDR3 comprises 12 residues. V was cut by 7 bases and J by 3 bases, with 10 bases left in between. This chain's CDR3 is CASMEGYYEQYF. CDR3 DNA sequence: TGTGCCAGCATGGAGGGGTACTACGAGCAGTACTTC. Filled out from reference TRBV28 and TRBJ2-7, the complete variable domain reads DVKVTQSSRYLVKRTGEKVFLECVQDMDHENMFWYRQDPGLGLRLIYFSYDVKMKEKGDIPEGYSVSREKKERFSLILESASTNQTSMYLCASMEGYYEQYFGPGTRLTVT.

This chain uses TRBV9 with TRBJ1-1; 7 nucleotides align to TRBD1. Germline V lookup: CDR1 SGDLS, CDR2 YYNGEE. There are 16 residues in the CDR3. The junction had 13 bases not matched to a gene; V was cut back by 3 bases and J by 5 bases. The DNA for the CDR3 is TGTGCCAGCAGCGCTCAAACGACAGGGAGGAGGACTGAAGCTTTCTTT. Protein product: CASSAQTTGRRTEAFF.

The chain joins TRBV27 to TRBJ2-1; possible D gene TRBD1, 6 bases. Trimming pared 2 bases from V and 9 bases from J, leaving 17 bases between. The CDR3 covers 15 residues. Per germline, CDR1 MNHEY and CDR2 SMNVEV (reference sequence). The CDR3 here is CASSLKVQGMAEQFF. CDR3 in DNA: TGTGCCAGCAGTTTAAAAGTACAGGGAATGGCTGAGCAGTTCTTC.